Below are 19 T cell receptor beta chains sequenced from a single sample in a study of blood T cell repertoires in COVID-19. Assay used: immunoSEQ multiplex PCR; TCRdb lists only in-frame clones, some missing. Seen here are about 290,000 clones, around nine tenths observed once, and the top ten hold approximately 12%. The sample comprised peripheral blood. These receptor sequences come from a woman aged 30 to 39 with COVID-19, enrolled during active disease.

The CDR3 protein is CASSDSETEAFF. The DNA for the CDR3 is TGTGCCAGCAGTGATAGCGAGACTGAAGCTTTCTTT. The chain recombines TRBV6-1 with TRBJ1-1; D remains unclear. Trimming left V 3 bases short and J 5 bases short, with 7 bases between. The CDR3 totals 12 residues. Germline CDR1 MNHNS, CDR2 SASEGT.

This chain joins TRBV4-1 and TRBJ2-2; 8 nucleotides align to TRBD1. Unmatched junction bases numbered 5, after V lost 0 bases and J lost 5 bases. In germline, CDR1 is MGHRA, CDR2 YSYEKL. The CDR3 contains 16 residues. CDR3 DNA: TGCGCCAGCAGCCAAGATGGAACAGGGGGGACCGGGGAGCTGTTTTTT. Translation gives CASSQDGTGGTGELFF.

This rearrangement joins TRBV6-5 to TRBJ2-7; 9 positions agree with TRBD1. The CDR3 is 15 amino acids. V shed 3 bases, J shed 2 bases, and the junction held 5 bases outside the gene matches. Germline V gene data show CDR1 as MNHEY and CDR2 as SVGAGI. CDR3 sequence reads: CASSYTDRGPYEQYF. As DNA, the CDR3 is TGTGCCAGCAGTTATACGGACAGGGGACCCTACGAGCAGTACTTC.

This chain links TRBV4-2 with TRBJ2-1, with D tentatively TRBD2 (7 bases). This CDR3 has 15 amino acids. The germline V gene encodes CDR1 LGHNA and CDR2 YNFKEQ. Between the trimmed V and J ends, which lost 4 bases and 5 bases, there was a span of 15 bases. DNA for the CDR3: TGTGCCAGCAGCCTCTCTCGGGGGGCGGACAATGAGCAGTTCTTC. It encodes CASSLSRGADNEQFF.

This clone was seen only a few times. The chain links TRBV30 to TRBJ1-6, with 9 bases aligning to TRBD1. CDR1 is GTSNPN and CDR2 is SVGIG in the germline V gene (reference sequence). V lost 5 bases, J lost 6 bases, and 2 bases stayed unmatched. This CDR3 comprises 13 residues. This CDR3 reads CAWAGQGNSPLHF. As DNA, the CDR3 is TGTGCCTGGGCGGGACAGGGTAATTCACCCCTCCACTTT. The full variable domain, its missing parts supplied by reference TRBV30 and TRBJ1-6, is SQTIHQWPATLVQPVGSPLSLECTVEGTSNPNLYWYRQAAGRGLQLLFYSVGIGQISSEVPQNLSASRPQDRQFILSSKKLLLSDSGFYLCAWAGQGNSPLHFGNGTRLTVT.

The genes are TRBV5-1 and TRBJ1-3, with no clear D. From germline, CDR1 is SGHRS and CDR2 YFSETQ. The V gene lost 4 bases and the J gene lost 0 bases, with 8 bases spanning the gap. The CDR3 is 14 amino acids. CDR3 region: CASSPLNSGNTIYF. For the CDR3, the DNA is TGCGCCAGCAGCCCACTCAACTCTGGAAACACCATATATTTT.

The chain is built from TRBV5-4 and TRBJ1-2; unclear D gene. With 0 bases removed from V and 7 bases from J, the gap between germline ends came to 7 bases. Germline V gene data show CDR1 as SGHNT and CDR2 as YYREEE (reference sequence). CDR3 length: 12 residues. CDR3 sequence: CASSLDRGGYTF. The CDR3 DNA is TGTGCCAGCAGCTTGGATCGGGGTGGCTACACCTTC.

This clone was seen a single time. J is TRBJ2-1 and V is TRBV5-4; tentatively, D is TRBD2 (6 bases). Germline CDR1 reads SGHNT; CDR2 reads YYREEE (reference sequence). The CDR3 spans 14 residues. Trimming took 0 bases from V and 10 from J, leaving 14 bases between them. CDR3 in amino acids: CASSLGRLAKEQFF. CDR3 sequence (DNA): TGTGCCAGCAGCTTGGGTCGCCTAGCGAAGGAGCAGTTCTTC.

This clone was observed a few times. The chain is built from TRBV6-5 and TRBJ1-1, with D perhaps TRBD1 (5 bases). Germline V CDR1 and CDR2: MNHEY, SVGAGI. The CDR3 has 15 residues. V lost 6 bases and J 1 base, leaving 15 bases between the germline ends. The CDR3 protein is CASRGGAGGNTEAFF. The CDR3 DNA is TGTGCCAGCAGGGGAGGGGCAGGAGGGAACACTGAAGCTTTCTTT.

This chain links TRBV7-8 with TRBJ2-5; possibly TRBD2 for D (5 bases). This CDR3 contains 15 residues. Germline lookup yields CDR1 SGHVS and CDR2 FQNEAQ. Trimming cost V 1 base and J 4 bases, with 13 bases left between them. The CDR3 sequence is CASSLGESELETQYF. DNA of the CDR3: TGTGCCAGCAGCTTAGGGGAGAGTGAATTAGAGACCCAGTACTTC.

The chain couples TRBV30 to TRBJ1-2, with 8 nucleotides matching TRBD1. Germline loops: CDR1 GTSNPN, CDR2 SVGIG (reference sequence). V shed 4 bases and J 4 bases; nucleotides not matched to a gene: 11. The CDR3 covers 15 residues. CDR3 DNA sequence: TGTGCCTGGACCAAAAACAGGGGGTCGATCTATGGCTACACCTTC. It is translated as CAWTKNRGSIYGYTF.

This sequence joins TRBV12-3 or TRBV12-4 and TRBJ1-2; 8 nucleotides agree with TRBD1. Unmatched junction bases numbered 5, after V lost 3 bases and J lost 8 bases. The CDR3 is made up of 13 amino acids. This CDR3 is CASSFRTGYGYTF. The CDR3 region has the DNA TGTGCCAGCAGTTTTAGGACAGGGTACGGCTACACCTTC.

CDR3 sequence reads: CASQGALTSGYTF. The CDR3 nucleotides read TGTGCCAGCCAAGGGGCTTTAACTTCTGGCTACACCTTC. The V gene is TRBV3-1 (or the pseudogene TRBV3-2), the J gene TRBJ1-2; D is possibly TRBD1 (5 bases). V was clipped by 8 bases and J by 7 bases, with 17 bases between them. The CDR3 is 13 amino acids. From germline, CDR1 is LGHDT and CDR2 YNNKEL (reference sequence).

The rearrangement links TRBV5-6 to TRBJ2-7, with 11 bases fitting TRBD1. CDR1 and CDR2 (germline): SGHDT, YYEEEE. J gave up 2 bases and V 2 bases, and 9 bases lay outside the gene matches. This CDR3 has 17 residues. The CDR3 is CASSLRVGTGGPYEQYF. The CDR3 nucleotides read TGTGCCAGCAGCTTAAGGGTCGGGACAGGGGGTCCCTACGAGCAGTACTTC.

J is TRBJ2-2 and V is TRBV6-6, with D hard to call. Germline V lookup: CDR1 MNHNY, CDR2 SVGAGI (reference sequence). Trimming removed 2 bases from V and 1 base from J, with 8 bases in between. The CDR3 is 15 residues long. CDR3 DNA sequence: TGTGCCAGCAGTTACGCTATACTGAACACCGGGGAGCTGTTTTTT. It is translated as CASSYAILNTGELFF.

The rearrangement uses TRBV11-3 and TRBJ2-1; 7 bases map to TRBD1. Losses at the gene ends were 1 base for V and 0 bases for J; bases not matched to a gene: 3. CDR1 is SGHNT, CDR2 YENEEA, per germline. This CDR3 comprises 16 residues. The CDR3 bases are TGTGCCAGCAGCTTAGCAGGGGGAAGCTCCTACAATGAGCAGTTCTTC. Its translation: CASSLAGGSSYNEQFF.

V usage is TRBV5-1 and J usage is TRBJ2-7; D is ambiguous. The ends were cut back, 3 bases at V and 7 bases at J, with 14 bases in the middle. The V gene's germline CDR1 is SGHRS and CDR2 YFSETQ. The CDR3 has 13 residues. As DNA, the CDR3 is TGCGCCAGCAGCTCAACTGCTTATACGGAGCAGTACTTC. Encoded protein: CASSSTAYTEQYF. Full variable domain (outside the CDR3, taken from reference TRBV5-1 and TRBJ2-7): KAGVTQTPRYLIKTRGQQVTLSCSPISGHRSVSWYQQTPGQGLQFLFEYFSETQRNKGNFPGRFSGRQFSNSRSEMNVSTLELGDSALYLCASSSTAYTEQYFGPGTRLTVT.

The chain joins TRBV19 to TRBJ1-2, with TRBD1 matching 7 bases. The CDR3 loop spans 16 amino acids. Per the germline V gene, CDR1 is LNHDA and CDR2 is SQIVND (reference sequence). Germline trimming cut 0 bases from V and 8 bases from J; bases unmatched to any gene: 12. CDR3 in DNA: TGTGCCAGTAGTATAGACGGTAACAGGGGCAGGGACGGCTACACCTTC. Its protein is CASSIDGNRGRDGYTF.

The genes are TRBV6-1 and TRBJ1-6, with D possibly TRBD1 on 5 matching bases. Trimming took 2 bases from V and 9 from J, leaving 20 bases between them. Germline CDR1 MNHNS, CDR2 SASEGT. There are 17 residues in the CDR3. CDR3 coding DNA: TGTGCCAGCAGTGAAAGCGTGTGGGGGGTTGTGACTTCACCCCTCCACTTT. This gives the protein CASSESVWGVVTSPLHF.